This T cell receptor (beta chain) was sequenced in a study of cytotoxic CD8 clonotypes in ibrutinib-treated CLL. Study background: The samples contained approximately 280,000 productive templates on average. They also contained an average of approximately 100,000 productive rearrangements.

CDR1 is SGDLS, CDR2 YYNGEE, per germline. There are 15 residues in the CDR3. Trimming took 6 bases from V and 2 from J, leaving 15 bases between them. The intended depth for sequencing was 1 in 200,000 to 1 in 1 million T cells. The assay was immunoSEQ multiplex PCR, and TCRdb's table has in-frame clones only and misses some. The table has approximately 320,000 clones, about 64% seen once. The TCR comes from a human donor with chronic lymphocytic leukemia. The chain carries TRBV9 and TRBJ2-1; D gene uncertain. The source material was PBMCs, sampled after 36 months of ibrutinib treatment. The CDR3 DNA reads as TGTGCCAGCAACCTAGACGGAACCCCCTACAATGAGCAGTTCTTC. Translating it yields CASNLDGTPYNEQFF. The whole variable domain, remainder taken from reference TRBV9 and TRBJ2-1, is DSGVTQTPKHLITATGQRVTLRCSPRSGDLSVYWYQQSLDQGLQFLIQYYNGEERAKGNILERFSAQQFPDLHSELNLSSLELGDSALYFCASNLDGTPYNEQFFGPGTRLTVL.